Sequencing of this T cell receptor beta chain was carried out in a study of T cell repertoires in cytomegalovirus infection. About the study: Public TCR beta signature analysis indicated the presence of both CMV infection and matching HLA type.

TCRdb independently ran MiXCR on the reads; one entry per CDR3 protein. The sample lists 400,000 or so distinct CDR3 sequences, 15% to 20% seen once, with 7.5% to 9.5% in the top ten. Study-level results: HLA-C-restricted CMV-specific TCR beta clonotypes were dominant in the ex vivo response. There were carriers of CMV plus the relevant HLA, and cumulative public TCR beta family frequency identified them.

Looked up from germline, CDR1 is MNHEY and CDR2 is SVGAGI. This CDR3 spans 13 amino acids. V lost 6 bases to trimming and J lost 8 bases, with 13 bases between them. This clonotype was picked up a small number of times. Its target is unknown. This clonotype was sampled from a human donor in good health (CMV status not recorded). Some clones in this sample may be carry-over from other donors' samples. The rearrangement joins TRBV6-5 to TRBJ1-4, with D unresolved. The specimen was PBMCs. The CDR3, as DNA: TGTGCCAGCAGCTCTACTCTGGGGGAAAAACTGTTTTTT. Residues: CASSSTLGEKLFF.